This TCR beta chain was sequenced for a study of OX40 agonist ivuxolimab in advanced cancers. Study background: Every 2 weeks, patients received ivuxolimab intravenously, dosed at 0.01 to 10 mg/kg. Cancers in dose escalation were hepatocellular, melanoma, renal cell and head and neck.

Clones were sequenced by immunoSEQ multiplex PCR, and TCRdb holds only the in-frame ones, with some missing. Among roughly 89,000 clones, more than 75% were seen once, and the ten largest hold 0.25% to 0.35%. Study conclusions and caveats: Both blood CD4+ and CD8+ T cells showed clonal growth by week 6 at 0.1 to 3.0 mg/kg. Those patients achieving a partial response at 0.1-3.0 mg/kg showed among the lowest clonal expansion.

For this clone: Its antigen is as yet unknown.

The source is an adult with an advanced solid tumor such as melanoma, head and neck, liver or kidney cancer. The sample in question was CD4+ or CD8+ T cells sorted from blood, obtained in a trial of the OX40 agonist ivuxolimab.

The DNA for the CDR3 is TGCGCCAGCAGCCAAGCTACTAGCGGGACGTACGAGCAGTACTTC. This codes for CASSQATSGTYEQYF. The chain uses TRBV4-1 and TRBJ2-7; 10 bases match TRBD2. V shed 1 base, J shed 4 bases, and the junction held 4 bases outside the gene matches. Germline lookup yields CDR1 MGHRA and CDR2 YSYEKL. The CDR3 is 15 residues long.